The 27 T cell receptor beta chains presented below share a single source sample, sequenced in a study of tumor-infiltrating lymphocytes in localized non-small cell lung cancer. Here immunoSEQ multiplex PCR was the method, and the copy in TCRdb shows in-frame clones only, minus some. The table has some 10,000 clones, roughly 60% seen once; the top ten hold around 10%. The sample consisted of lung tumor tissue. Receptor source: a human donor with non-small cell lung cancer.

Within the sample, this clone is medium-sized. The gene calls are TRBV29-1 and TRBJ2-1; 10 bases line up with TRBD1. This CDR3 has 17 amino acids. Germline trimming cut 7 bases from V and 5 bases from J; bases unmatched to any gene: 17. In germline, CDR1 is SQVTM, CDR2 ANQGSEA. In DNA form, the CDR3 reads TGCAGCGCTTGTGGGACAGGGGCGAATTGGTGGGACAATGAGCAGTTCTTC. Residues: CSACGTGANWWDNEQFF.

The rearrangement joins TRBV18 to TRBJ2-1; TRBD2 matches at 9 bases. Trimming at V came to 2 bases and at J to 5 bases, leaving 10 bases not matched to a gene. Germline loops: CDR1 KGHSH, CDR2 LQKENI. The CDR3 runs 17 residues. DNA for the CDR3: TGTGCCAGCTCACCAACATCCTGGCGGGAGGGCCACAATGAGCAGTTCTTC. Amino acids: CASSPTSWREGHNEQFF.

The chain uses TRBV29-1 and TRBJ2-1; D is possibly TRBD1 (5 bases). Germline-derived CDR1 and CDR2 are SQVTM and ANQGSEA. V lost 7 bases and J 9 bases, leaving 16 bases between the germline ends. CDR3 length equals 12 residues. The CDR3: CSGRRVQGEQFF. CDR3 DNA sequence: TGCAGCGGTCGACGGGTCCAGGGTGAGCAGTTCTTC.

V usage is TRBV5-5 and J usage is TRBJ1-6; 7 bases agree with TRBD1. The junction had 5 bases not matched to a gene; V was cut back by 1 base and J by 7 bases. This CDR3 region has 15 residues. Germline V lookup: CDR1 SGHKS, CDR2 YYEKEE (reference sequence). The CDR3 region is CASSLRDRVNSPLHF. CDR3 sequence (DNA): TGTGCCAGCAGCTTGCGCGACAGGGTCAATTCACCCCTCCACTTT. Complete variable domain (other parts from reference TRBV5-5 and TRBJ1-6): DAGVTQSPTHLIKTRGQQVTLRCSPISGHKSVSWYQQVLGQGPQFIFQYYEKEERGRGNFPDRFSARQFPNYSSELNVNALLLGDSALYLCASSLRDRVNSPLHFGNGTRLTVT.

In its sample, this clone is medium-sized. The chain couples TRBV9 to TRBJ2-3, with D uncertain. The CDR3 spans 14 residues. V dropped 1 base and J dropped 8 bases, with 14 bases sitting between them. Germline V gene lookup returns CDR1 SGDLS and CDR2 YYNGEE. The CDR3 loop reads CASSVSMGWGTQYF. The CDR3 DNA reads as TGTGCCAGCAGCGTATCGATGGGATGGGGTACGCAGTATTTT.

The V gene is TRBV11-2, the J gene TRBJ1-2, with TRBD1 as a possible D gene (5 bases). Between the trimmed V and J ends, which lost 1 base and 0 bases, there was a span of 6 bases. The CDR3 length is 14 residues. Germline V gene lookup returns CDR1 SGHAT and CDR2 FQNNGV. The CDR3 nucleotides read TGTGCCAGCAGCTTAGTGGGGGCTAACTATGGCTACACCTTC. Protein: CASSLVGANYGYTF.

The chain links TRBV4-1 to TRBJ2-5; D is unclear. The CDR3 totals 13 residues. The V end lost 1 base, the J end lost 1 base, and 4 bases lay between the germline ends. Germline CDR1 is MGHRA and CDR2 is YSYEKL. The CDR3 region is CASSQGVQETQYF. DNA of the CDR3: TGCGCCAGCAGCCAAGGAGTCCAAGAGACCCAGTACTTC.

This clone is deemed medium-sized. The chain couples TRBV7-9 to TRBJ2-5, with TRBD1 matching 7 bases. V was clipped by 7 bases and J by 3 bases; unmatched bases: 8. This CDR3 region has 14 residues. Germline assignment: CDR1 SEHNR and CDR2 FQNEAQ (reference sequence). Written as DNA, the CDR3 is TGTGCCAGCACCTCTAGGGGGCGAGAAGAGACCCAGTACTTC. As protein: CASTSRGREETQYF. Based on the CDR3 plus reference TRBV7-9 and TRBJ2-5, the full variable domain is DTGVSQNPRHKITKRGQNVTFRCDPISEHNRLYWYRQTLGQGPEFLTYFQNEAQLEKSRLLSDRFSAERPKGSFSTLEIQRTEQGDSAMYLCASTSRGREETQYFGPGTRLLVL.

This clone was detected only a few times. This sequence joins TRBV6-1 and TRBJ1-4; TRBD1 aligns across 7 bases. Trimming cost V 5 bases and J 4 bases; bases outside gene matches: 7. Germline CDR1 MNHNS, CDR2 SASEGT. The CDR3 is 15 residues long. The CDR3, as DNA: TGTGCCAGCAGTTCACCCAGGGGGATTAATGAAAAACTGTTTTTT. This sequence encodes CASSSPRGINEKLFF.

The CDR3 DNA sequence: TGTGCCAGCAGTGGGGGGACAGGTCTAGCCAAAAACATTCAGTACTTC. This gives the protein CASSGGTGLAKNIQYF. The V and J genes are TRBV2 and TRBJ2-4; 8 bases map to TRBD1. The V gene's germline CDR1 is SNHLY and CDR2 FYNNEI. This CDR3 spans 16 amino acids. V was clipped by 4 bases and J by 0 bases; unmatched bases: 5.

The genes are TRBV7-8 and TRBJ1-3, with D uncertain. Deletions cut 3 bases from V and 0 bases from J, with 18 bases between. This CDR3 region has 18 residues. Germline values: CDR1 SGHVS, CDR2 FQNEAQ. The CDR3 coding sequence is TGTGCCAGCAGCTTTGGACGGAGACCGCCCAACTCTGGAAACACCATATATTTT. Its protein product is CASSFGRRPPNSGNTIYF. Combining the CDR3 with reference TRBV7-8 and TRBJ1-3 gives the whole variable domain GAGVSQSPRYKVAKRGQDVALRCDPISGHVSLFWYQQALGQGPEFLTYFQNEAQLDKSGLPSDRFFAERPEGSVSTLKIQRTQQEDSAVYLCASSFGRRPPNSGNTIYFGEGSWLTVV.

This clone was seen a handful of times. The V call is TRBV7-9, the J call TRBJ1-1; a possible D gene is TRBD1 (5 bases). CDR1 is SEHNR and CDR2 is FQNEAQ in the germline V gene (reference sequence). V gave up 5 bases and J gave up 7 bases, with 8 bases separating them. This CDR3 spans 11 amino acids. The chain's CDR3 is CASSLTVEAFF. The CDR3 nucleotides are TGTGCCAGCAGCCTGACAGTTGAAGCTTTCTTT.

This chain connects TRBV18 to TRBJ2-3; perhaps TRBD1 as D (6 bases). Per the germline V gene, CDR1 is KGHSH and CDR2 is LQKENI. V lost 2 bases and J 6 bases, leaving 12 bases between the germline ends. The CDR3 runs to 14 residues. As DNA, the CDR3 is TGTGCCAGCTCACCAGTCTCAGGGGCTGATACGCAGTATTTT. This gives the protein CASSPVSGADTQYF.

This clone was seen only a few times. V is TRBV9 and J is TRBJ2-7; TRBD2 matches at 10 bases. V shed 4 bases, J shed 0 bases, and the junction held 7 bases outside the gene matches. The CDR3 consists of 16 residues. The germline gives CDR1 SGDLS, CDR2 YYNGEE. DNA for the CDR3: TGTGCCAGCAGCCCCAGGACTAGCGGAAACTCCTACGAGCAGTACTTC. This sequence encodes CASSPRTSGNSYEQYF.

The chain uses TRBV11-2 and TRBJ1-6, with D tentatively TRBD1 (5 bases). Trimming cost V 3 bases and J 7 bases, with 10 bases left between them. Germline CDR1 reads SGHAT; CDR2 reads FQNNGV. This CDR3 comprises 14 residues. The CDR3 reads CASSLARGNSPLHF. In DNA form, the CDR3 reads TGTGCCAGCAGCTTGGCACGGGGGAATTCACCCCTCCACTTT.

DNA of the CDR3: TGTGCCAGCAGCTTGATGTCCTCGGATGGCTACACCTTC. It codes for CASSLMSSDGYTF. This chain links TRBV7-9 with TRBJ1-2, with D hard to call. V gave up 3 bases and J gave up 6 bases, with 11 bases separating them. Germline V CDR1 and CDR2: SEHNR, FQNEAQ (reference sequence). The CDR3 runs to 13 residues.

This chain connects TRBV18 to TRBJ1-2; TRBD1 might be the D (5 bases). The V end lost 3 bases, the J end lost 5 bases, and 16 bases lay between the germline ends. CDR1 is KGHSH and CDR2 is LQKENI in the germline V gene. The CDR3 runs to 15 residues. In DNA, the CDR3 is TGTGCCAGCTCACCCGAGTTTAGGACACCGTATGGCTACACCTTC. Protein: CASSPEFRTPYGYTF.

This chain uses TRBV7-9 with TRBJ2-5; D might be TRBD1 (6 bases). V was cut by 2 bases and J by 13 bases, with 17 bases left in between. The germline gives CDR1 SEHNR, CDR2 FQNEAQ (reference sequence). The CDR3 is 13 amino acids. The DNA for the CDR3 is TGTGCCAGCAGCTTAACCCAAACAGGGAAGATGTACTTC. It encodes CASSLTQTGKMYF.

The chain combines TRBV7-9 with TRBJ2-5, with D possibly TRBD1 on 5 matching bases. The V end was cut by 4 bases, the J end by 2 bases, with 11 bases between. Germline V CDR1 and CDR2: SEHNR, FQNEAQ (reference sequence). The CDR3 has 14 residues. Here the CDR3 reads CASSSDRSQETQYF. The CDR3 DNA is TGTGCCAGCAGCTCAGACAGAAGTCAAGAGACCCAGTACTTC.

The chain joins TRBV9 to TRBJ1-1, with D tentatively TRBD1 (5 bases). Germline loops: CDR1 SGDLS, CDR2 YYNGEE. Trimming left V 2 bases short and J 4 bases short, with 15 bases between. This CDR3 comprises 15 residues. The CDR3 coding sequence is TGTGCCAGCAGCGTCGGGGGACCATCGAGCACTGAAGCTTTCTTT. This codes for CASSVGGPSSTEAFF.

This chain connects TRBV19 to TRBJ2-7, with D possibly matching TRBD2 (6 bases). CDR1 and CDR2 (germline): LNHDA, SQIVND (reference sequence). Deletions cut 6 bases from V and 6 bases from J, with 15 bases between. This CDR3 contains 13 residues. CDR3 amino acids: CASSTAGFREQYF. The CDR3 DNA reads TGTGCCAGTAGCACTGCGGGGTTCCGCGAGCAGTACTTC.

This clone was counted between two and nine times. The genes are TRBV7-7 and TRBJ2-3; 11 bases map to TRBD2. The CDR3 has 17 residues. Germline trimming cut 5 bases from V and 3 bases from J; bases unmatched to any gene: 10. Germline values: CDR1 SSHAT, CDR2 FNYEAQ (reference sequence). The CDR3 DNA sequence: TGTGCCAGCAGCCCGGATAGCGGGGGGGCCTTTACAGATACGCAGTATTTT. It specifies CASSPDSGGAFTDTQYF.

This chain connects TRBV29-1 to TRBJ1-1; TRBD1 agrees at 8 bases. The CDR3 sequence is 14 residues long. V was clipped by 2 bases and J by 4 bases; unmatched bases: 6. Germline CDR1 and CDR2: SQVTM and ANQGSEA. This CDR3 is CSVELDRVGTEAFF. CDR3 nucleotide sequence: TGCAGCGTTGAATTGGACAGGGTAGGCACTGAAGCTTTCTTT.

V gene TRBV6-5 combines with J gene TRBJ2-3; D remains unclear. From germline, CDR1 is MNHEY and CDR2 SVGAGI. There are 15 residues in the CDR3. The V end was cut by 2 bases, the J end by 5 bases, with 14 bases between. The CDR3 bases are TGTGCCAGCAGTTACGGCACTACCGGCGGAGATACGCAGTATTTT. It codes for CASSYGTTGGDTQYF.

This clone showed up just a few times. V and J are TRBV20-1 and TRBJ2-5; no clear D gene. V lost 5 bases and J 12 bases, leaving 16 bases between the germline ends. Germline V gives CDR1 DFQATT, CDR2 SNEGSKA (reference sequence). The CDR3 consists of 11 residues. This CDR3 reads CSARLSETEYF. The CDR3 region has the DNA TGCAGTGCTCGCTTAAGCGAGACGGAGTACTTC.

The CDR3 loop reads CASSLVGGASSYEQYF. The CDR3 DNA sequence: TGTGCCAGCAGCTTAGTAGGGGGGGCTAGCTCCTACGAGCAGTACTTC. The genes are TRBV7-9 and TRBJ2-7; the D gene is possibly TRBD2 (7 bases). This CDR3 is 16 amino acids long. CDR1 is SEHNR, CDR2 FQNEAQ, per germline (reference sequence). V shed 1 base and J shed 0 bases, with 13 bases lying between them. Variable domain in full (rest from reference TRBV7-9 and TRBJ2-7): DTGVSQNPRHKITKRGQNVTFRCDPISEHNRLYWYRQTLGQGPEFLTYFQNEAQLEKSRLLSDRFSAERPKGSFSTLEIQRTEQGDSAMYLCASSLVGGASSYEQYFGPGTRLTVT.

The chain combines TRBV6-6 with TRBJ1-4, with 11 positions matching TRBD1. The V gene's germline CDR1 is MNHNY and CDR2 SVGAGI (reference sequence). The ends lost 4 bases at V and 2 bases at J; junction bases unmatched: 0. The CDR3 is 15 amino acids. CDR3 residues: CASSWTGGTNEKLFF. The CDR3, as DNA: TGTGCCAGCAGTTGGACAGGGGGCACTAATGAAAAACTGTTTTTT.